This T cell receptor (beta chain) was retrieved from a study of blood T cell repertoires in COVID-19. The CDR3 loop spans 15 amino acids. The V end lost 2 bases, the J end lost 4 bases, and 14 bases lay between the germline ends. The germline V gene encodes CDR1 LNHDA and CDR2 SQIVND (reference sequence). The authors' processing: Cell counts per sample came from amplifying reference gene primers. Using immunoSEQ multiplex PCR, the repertoire was profiled, and TCRdb retains in-frame clones only, with some absent. That table furnishes V, J and clone size, whereas the DNA furnished D and trimming. The table has about 230,000 clones, roughly 80% seen once; the top ten hold about 7.4%.

What was sequenced was peripheral blood. This receptor was obtained from a woman aged 50 to 65 with acute or convalescent COVID-19. V gene TRBV19 combines with J gene TRBJ1-2, with D uncertain. The CDR3 bases are TGTGCCAGTAGTATATATTCCGAGGGTGCCTATGGCTACACCTTC. This gives the protein CASSIYSEGAYGYTF.